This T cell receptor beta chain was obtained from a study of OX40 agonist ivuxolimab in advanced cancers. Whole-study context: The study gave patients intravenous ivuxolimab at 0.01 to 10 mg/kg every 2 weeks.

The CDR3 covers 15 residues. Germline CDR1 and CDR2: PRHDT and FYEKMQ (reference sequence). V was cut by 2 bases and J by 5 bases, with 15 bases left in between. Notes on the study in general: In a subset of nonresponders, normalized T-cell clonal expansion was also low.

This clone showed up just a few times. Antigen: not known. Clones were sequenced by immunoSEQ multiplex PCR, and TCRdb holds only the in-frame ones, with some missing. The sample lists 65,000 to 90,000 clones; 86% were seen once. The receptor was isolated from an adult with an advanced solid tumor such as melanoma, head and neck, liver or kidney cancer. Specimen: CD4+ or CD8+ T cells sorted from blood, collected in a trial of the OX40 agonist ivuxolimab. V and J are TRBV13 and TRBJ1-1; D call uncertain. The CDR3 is CASSLSRVKGTEAFF. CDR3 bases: TGTGCCAGCAGCTTATCTCGGGTTAAGGGAACTGAAGCTTTCTTT.